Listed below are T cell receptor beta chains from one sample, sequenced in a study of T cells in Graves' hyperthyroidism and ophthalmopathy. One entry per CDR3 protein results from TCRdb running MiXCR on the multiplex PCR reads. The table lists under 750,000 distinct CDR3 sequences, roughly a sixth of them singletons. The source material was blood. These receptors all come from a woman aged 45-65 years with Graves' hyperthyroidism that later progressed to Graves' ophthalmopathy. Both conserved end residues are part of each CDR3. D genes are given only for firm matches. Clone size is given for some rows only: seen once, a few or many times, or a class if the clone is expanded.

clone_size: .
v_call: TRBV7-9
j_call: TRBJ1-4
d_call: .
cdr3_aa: CASSFTEGEKLFF
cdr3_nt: TGTGCCAGCAGTTTTACTGAGGGGGAAAAACTGTTTTTT

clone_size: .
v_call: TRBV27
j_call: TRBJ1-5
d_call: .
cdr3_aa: CASIGQSNQPQHF
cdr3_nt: TGTGCCAGCATCGGACAGAGCAATCAGCCCCAGCATTTT

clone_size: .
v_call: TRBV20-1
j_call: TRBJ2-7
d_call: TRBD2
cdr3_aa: CSAREPLGGRDYEQYF
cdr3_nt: TGCAGTGCTAGAGAACCCTTGGGAGGGCGGGACTACGAGCAGTACTTC

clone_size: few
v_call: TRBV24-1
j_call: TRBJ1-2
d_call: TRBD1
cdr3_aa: CATSDFPRGQYYGYTF
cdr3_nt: TGTGCCACCAGTGATTTTCCCAGGGGGCAGTACTATGGCTACACCTTC

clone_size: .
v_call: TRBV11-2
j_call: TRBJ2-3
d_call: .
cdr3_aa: CASSLRVGHASTDTQYF
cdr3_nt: TGTGCCAGCAGCTTACGGGTGGGGCATGCTAGCACAGATACGCAGTATTTT

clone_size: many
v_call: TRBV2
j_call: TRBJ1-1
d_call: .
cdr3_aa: CASSEGLGFTNTEAFF
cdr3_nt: TGTGCCAGCAGTGAGGGCCTGGGGTTCACGAACACTGAAGCTTTCTTT

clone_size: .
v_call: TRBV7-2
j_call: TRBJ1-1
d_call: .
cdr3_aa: CASTISGTEAFF
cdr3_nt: TGTGCCAGCACCATCTCGGGCACTGAAGCTTTCTTT

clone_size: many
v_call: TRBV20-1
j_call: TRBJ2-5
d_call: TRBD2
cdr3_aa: CSARPPGGGKETQYF
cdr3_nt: TGCAGTGCTAGACCCCCGGGGGGGGGAAAAGAGACCCAGTACTTC

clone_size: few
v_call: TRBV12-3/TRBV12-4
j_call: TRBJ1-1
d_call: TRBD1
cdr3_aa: CASSPGGGQGNTEAFF
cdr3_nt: TGTGCCAGCAGCCCGGGGGGGGGACAGGGAAACACTGAAGCTTTCTTT

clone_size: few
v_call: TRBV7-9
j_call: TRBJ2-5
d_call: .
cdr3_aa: CASSLVGGAETQYF
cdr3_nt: TGTGCCAGCAGCTTGGTGGGGGGGGCCGAGACCCAGTACTTC

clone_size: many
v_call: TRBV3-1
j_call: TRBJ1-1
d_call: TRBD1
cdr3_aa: CASSLTTGSNTEAFF
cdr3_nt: TGTGCCAGCAGCCTAACGACAGGGTCGAACACTGAAGCTTTCTTT

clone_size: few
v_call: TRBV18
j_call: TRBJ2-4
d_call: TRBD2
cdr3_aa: CASSPSGGVAKNIQYF
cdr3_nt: TGTGCCAGCTCACCCTCGGGAGGGGTAGCCAAAAACATTCAGTACTTC

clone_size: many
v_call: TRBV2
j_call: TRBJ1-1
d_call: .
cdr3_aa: CASRRQARNTEAFF
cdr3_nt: TGTGCCAGCAGACGACAGGCCAGGAACACTGAAGCTTTCTTT

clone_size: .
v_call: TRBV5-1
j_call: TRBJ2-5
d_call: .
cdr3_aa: CASTRLLGGETQYF
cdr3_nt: TGCGCCAGCACCCGACTGCTGGGAGGAGAGACCCAGTACTTC

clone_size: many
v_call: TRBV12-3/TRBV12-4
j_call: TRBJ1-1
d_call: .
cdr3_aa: CASTVLGKNTEAFF
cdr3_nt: TGTGCCAGCACCGTCCTGGGGAAGAACACTGAAGCTTTCTTT

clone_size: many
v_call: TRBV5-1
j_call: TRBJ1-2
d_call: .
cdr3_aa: CASSLEPYGYTF
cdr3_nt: TGCGCCAGCAGCTTGGAACCGTATGGCTACACCTTC

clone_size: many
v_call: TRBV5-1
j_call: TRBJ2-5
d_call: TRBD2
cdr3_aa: CASSTVAGDVKTQYF
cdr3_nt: TGCGCCAGCAGCACCGTAGCGGGGGACGTAAAGACCCAGTACTTC

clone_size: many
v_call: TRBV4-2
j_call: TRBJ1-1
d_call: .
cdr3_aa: CASSRGRQNTEAFF
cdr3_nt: TGTGCCAGCAGCCGGGGACGGCAGAACACTGAAGCTTTCTTT

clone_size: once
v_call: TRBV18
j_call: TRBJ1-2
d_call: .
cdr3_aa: CASSPLPGSGPTDYGYTF
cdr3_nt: TGTGCCAGCTCACCACTCCCGGGCAGCGGACCTACTGACTATGGCTACACCTTC

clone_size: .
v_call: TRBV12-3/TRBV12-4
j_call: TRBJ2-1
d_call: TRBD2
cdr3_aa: CASSGGGTSYNEQFF
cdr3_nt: TGTGCCAGCAGTGGCGGGGGTACCTCCTACAATGAGCAGTTCTTC

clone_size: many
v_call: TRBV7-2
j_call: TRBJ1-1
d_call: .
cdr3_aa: CASSLGLGGTEAFF
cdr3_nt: TGTGCCAGCAGCTTAGGTCTGGGAGGCACTGAAGCTTTCTTT

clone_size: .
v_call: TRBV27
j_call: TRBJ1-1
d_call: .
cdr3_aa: CASSPRGGRAFF
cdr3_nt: TGTGCCAGCAGTCCCCGGGGGGGGAGAGCTTTCTTT

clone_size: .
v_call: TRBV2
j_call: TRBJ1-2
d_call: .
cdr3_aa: CASSRRQDRGYGYTF
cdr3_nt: TGTGCCAGCAGTCGCAGACAGGATAGGGGTTATGGCTACACCTTC

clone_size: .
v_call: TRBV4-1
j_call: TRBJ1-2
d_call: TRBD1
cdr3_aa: CASSQGGTVHGYTF
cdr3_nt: TGCGCCAGCAGCCAAGGCGGGACAGTCCATGGCTACACCTTC

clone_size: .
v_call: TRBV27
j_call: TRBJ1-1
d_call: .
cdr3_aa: CASSPSSAVNTEAFF
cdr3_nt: TGTGCCAGCAGTCCCTCGTCGGCGGTGAACACTGAAGCTTTCTTT

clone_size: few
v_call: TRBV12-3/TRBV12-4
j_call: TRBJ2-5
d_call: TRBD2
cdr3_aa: CASSHGLAGAKETQYF
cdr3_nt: TGTGCCAGCAGCCACGGACTAGCGGGGGCTAAAGAGACCCAGTACTTC

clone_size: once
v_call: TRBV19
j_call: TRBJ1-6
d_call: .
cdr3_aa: CASSIAGQGDSPLHF
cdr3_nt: TGTGCCAGTAGTATAGCAGGGCAGGGTGATTCACCCCTCCACTTT

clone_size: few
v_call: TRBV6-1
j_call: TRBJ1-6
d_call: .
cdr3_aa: CASSSQNSPLHF
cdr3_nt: TGTGCCAGCAGTTCCCAAAATTCACCCCTCCACTTT

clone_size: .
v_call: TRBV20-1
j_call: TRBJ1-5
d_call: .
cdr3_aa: CSAARNQPQHF
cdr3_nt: TGCAGTGCCGCAAGGAATCAGCCCCAGCATTTT

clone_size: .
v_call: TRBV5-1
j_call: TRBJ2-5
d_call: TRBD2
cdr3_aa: CASSGGLARWETQYF
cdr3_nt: TGCGCCAGCAGCGGGGGACTAGCTCGTTGGGAGACCCAGTACTTC

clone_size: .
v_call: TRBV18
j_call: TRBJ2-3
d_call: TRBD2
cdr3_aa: CASSPTQSGNGADTQYF
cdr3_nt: TGTGCCAGCTCACCTACCCAGAGCGGGAACGGGGCAGATACGCAGTATTTT